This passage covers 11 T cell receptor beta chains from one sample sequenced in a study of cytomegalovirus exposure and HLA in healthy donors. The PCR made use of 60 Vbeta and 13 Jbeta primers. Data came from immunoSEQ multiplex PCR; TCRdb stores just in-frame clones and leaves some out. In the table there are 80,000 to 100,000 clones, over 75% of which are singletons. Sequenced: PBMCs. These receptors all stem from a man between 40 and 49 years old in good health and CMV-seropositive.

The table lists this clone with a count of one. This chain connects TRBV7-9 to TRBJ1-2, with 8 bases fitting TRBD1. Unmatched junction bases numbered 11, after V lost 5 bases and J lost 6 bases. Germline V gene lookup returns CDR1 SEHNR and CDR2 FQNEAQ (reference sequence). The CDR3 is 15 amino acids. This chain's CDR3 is CASSQKGGQGDGYTF. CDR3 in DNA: TGTGCCAGCAGCCAAAAAGGCGGACAGGGCGATGGCTACACCTTC.

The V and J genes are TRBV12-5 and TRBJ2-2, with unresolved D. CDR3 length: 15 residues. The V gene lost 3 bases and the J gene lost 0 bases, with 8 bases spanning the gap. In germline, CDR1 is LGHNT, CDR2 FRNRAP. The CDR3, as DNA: TGTGCTAGTGGTTTCCGAACGGCGAACACCGGGGAGCTGTTTTTT. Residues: CASGFRTANTGELFF.

This chain's CDR3 is CASNFLEQNTGELFF. DNA of the CDR3: TGTGCCAGCAACTTCCTAGAACAGAACACCGGGGAGCTGTTTTTT. The chain couples TRBV7-9 to TRBJ2-2; D unresolved. CDR3 length: 15 amino acids. Trimming took off 7 bases at V and 1 base at J, with 13 bases between the two ends. Germline CDR1 is SEHNR and CDR2 is FQNEAQ (reference sequence).

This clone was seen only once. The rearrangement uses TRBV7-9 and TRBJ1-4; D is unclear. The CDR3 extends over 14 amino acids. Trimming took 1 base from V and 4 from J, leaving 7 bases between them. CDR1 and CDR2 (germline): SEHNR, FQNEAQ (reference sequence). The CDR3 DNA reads TGTGCCAGCAGCTTAGTAGGAGGTAATGAAAAACTGTTTTTT. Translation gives CASSLVGGNEKLFF.

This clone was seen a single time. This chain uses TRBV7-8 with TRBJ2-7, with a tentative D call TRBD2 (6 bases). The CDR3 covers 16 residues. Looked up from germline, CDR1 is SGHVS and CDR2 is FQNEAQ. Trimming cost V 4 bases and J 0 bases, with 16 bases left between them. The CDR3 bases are TGTGCCAGCAGCTCGCACCGGGACTTTCGCTCCTACGAGCAGTACTTC. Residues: CASSSHRDFRSYEQYF.

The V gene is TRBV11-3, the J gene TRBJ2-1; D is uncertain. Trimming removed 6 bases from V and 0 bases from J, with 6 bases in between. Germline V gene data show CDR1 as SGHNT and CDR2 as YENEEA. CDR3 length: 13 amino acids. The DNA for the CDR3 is TGTGCCAGCAGTTTCAACTCCTACAATGAGCAGTTCTTC. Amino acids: CASSFNSYNEQFF.

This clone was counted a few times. CDR3 residues: CASSLGSGLREQYF. The CDR3 DNA follows: TGTGCCAGCAGCTTGGGTTCCGGACTAAGGGAGCAGTACTTC. This chain connects TRBV7-9 to TRBJ2-7; possibly TRBD2 for D (6 bases). The CDR3 extends over 14 amino acids. Trimming stripped 3 bases from V and 7 bases from J, with 16 bases between. The germline V gene has CDR1 SEHNR and CDR2 FQNEAQ (reference sequence).

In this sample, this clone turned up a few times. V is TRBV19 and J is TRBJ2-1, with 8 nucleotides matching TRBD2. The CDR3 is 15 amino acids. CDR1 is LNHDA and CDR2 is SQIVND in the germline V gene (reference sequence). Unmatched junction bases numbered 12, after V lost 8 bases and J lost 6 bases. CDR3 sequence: CASGYSGMTLNEQFF. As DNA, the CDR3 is TGTGCCAGTGGATATAGCGGGATGACTCTCAATGAGCAGTTCTTC.

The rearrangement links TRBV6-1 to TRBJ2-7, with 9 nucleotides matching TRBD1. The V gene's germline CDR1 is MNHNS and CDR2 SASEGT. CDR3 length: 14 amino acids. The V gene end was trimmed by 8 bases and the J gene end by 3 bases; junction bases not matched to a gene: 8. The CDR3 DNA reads TGTGCCAGCGTTTGGACAGGGGCGGGCTACGAGCAGTACTTC. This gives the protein CASVWTGAGYEQYF.

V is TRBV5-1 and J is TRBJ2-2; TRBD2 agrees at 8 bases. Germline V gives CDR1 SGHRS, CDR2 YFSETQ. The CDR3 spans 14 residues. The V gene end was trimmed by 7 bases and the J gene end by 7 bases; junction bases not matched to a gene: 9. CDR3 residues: CASGEAGAGGELFF. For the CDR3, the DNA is TGCGCCAGCGGAGAAGCGGGAGCGGGCGGGGAGCTGTTTTTT.

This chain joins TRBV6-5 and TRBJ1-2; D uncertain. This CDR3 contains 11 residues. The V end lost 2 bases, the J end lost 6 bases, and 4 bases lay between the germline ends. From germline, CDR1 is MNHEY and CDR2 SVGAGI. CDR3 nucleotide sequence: TGTGCCAGCAGTTACGGAGATGGCTACACCTTC. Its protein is CASSYGDGYTF.